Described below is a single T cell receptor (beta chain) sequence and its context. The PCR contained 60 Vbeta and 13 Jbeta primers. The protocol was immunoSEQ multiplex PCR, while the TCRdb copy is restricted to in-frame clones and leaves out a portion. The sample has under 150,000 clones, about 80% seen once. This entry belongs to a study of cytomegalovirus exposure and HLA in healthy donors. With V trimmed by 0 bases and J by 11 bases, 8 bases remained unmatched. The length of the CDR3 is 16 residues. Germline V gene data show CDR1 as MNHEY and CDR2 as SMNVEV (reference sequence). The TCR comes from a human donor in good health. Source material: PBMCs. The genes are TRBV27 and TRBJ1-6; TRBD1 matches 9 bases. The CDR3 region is CASSLSPGQGLPPLHF. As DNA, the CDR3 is TGTGCCAGCAGTTTATCCCCGGGACAGGGTTTGCCACCCCTCCACTTT.